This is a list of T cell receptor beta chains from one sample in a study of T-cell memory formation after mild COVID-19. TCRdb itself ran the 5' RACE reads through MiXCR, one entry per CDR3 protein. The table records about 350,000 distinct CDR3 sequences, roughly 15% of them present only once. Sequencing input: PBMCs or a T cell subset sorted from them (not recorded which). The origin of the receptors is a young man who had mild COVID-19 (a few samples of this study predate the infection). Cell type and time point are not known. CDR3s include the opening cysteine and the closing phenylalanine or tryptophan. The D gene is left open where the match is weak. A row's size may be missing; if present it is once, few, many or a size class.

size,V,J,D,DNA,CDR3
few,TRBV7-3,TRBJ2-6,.,TGTGCCAGCAGCTTATTGGGCAGCCTCTCTGGGGCCAACGTCCTGACTTTC,CASSLLGSLSGANVLTF
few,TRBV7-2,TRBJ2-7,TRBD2,TGTGCCAGCAGCCTGACTAGCGGGAGATACGAGCAGTACTTC,CASSLTSGRYEQYF
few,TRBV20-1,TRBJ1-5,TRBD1,TGCAGTGCTAGAGAGCCGGACAGGGGGCGGCAGCCCCAGCATTTT,CSAREPDRGRQPQHF
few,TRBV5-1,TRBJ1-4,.,TGCGCCAGCAGCTTGTGGTTCAGGAATAATGAAAAACTGTTTTTT,CASSLWFRNNEKLFF
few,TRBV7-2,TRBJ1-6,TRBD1,TGTGCCAGCAGCTTAGATCGACAGGGGGCCGGATCACCCCTCCACTTT,CASSLDRQGAGSPLHF
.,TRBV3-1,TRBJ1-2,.,TGTGCCAGCAGCCAAGAGGAAGCTAACTATGGCTACACCTTC,CASSQEEANYGYTF
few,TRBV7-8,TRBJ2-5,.,TGTGCCAGCAGCCCCCCCAGGAGACAAGAGACCCAGTACTTC,CASSPPRRQETQYF
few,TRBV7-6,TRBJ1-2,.,TGTGCCAGCAGCCCCGGGGGCGTTCACTATGGCTACACCTTC,CASSPGGVHYGYTF
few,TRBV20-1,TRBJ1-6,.,TGCAGTGCTAGAGTACAACAGATCAATTCACCCCTCCACTTT,CSARVQQINSPLHF
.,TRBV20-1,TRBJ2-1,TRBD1,TGCAGTGCCGGGACAGTCTCCTACAATGAGCAGTTCTTC,CSAGTVSYNEQFF
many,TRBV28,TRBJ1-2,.,TGTGCCAGCAGGACAGGTCCCTCCTATGGCTACACCTTC,CASRTGPSYGYTF
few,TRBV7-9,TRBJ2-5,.,TGTGCCAGCAGCCCCCCGGAGAGCTACCTCCAAGAGACCCAGTACTTC,CASSPPESYLQETQYF
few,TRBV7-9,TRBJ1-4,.,TGTGCCAGCAGCTCCCCGACAGCCGAAAATGAAAAACTGTTTTTT,CASSSPTAENEKLFF
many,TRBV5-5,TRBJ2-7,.,TGTGCCAGCAGCCAATGGACGGACTCCTACGAGCAGTACTTC,CASSQWTDSYEQYF
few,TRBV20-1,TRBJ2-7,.,TGCAGTGCGAGCGGTGGACAAACCTACGAGCAGTACTTC,CSASGGQTYEQYF
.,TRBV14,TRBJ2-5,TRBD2,TGTGCCAGCAGCCCCTTGAGAGCGGGGGGGTACGAGACCCAGTACTTC,CASSPLRAGGYETQYF
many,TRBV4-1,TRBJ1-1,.,TGCGCCAGCAGCCCCTTGGCAGGGTTAGCTTTCTTT,CASSPLAGLAFF
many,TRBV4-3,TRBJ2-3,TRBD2,TGCGCCAGCAGCCAAACCCCGTCAAGCGGGGGGCCGCAGTATTTT,CASSQTPSSGGPQYF
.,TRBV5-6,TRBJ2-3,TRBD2,TGTGCCAGCAGCTTGCGTACTAGCGGGAGCACAGATACGCAGTATTTT,CASSLRTSGSTDTQYF
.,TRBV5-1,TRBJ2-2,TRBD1,TGCGCCAGCAGCTCAGGGACAGGCCCCGGGGAGCTGTTTTTT,CASSSGTGPGELFF
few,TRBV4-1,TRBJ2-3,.,TGCGCCAGCAGCCAATTCAGCGCGTCAGCGTTCTATTTT,CASSQFSASAFYF
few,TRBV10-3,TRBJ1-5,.,TGTGCCATCGCCGCAGTTGATCAGCCCCAGCATTTT,CAIAAVDQPQHF
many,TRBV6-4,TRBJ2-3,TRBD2,TGTGCCAGCAGTGACAGCGGGGGGGCCACAGATACGCAGTATTTT,CASSDSGGATDTQYF
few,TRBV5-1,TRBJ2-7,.,TGCGCCAGCAGCTTGGGAGGTCTGGTCCGGTCCTACGAGCAGTACTTC,CASSLGGLVRSYEQYF
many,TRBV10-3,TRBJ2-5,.,TGTGCCATCAGCCCGATAAGGGCCCAAGAGACCCAGTACTTC,CAISPIRAQETQYF
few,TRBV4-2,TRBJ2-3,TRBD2,TGTGCCAGCAGCCAAGTCGGGTTAGCGGGGGGTTCCTCTAGCACAGATACGCAGTATTTT,CASSQVGLAGGSSSTDTQYF
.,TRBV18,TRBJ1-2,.,TGTGCCAGCTCACCTTCCCAGGGGAACTATGGCTACACCTTC,CASSPSQGNYGYTF
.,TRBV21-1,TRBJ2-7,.,TGTGCCAGCAGCTCTGAACTAGCGGGGGACCCCTACGAGCAGTACTTC,CASSSELAGDPYEQYF
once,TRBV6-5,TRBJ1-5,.,TGTGCCAGCAGTAACCGGAGGAATCAGCCCCAGCATTTT,CASSNRRNQPQHF
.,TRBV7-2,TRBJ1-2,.,TGTGCCAGCAGCCCAGAGGGCGGGGGCGGCTATGGCTACACCTTC,CASSPEGGGGYGYTF
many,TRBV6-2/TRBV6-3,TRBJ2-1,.,TGTGCCAGCAGGGTTAAGACCCCTAGGTCCCCCTACAATGAGCAGTTCTTC,CASRVKTPRSPYNEQFF
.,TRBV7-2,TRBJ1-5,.,TGTGCCAGCAGCTTAGTCCGGGAACAGCCCCAGCATTTT,CASSLVREQPQHF
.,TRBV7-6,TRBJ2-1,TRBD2,TGTGCCAGCAGCATATACTCGAGCGGGGGGCTTGAGCAGTTCTTC,CASSIYSSGGLEQFF
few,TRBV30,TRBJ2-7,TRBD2,TGTGCCTGGAGAATCGCGGGGGGCTCTGGCGAGCAGTACTTC,CAWRIAGGSGEQYF
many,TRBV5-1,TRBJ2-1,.,TGCGCCAGCAGCCTTCCATCCCCAGGGACCTACAATGAGCAGTTCTTC,CASSLPSPGTYNEQFF
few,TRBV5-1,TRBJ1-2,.,TGCGCCAGCAGTTTGGCAGGGAGAGGCTACACCTTC,CASSLAGRGYTF
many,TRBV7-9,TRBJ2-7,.,TGTGCCAGCAGCTTAGTCTCCTACGAGCAGTACTTC,CASSLVSYEQYF
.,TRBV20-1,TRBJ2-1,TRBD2,TGCAGTGCCTCAATAGCGGGGGTTAACAATGAGCAGTTCTTC,CSASIAGVNNEQFF
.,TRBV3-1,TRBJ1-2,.,TGTGCCAGCAGCCCCCGGGATACCAACTATGGCTACACCTTC,CASSPRDTNYGYTF
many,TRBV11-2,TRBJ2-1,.,TGTGCCAGCAGCCTACTAATCGGGAAGAATGAGCAGTTCTTC,CASSLLIGKNEQFF
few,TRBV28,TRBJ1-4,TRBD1,TGTGCCGGACAGGGAGGTGAAAAACTGTTTTTT,CAGQGGEKLFF
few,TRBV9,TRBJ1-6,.,TGTGCCAGCAGCGACCAGGGGCCGCCCGATTCACCCCTCCACTTT,CASSDQGPPDSPLHF
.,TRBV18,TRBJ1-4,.,TGTGCCAGCTCACCAGGGTATACGGATGAAAAACTGTTTTTT,CASSPGYTDEKLFF
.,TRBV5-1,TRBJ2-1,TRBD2,TGCGCCAGCAGCTTCGGAACTAGCGGGGGAAAACCGTACAATGAGCAGTTCTTC,CASSFGTSGGKPYNEQFF
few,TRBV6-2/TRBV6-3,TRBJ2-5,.,TGTGCCAGCATCTCGGACTATGCAGAGACCCAGTACTTC,CASISDYAETQYF
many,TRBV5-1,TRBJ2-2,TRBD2,TGCGCCAGCTCCTCGGGAGGGGGCACCGGGGAGCTGTTTTTT,CASSSGGGTGELFF
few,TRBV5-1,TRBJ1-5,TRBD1,TGCGCCAGCAGCTTGGAGCAGGGGGCTGGGCAGCCCCAGCATTTT,CASSLEQGAGQPQHF
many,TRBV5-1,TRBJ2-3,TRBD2,TGCGCCAGCACGTCGGGGGGAACAAGCACAGATACGCAGTATTTT,CASTSGGTSTDTQYF
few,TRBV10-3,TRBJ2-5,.,TGTGCCATCAGTGACACCCAGGGTCAAGAGACCCAGTACTTC,CAISDTQGQETQYF